These 25 T cell receptor beta chains came from one sample sequenced in a study of T cells after yellow fever vaccination. TCRdb reanalysed the 5' RACE reads using MiXCR and keeps one entry per CDR3 protein. Among some 350,000 distinct CDR3 sequences listed, roughly 8.7% were seen once. The source material was PBMCs, sampled on the day of the first yellow fever vaccination. The receptors here all came from a man between 18 and 35 years old who received the YFV17D yellow fever vaccine.

The chain combines TRBV9 with TRBJ1-1; a weak D match, TRBD1 (5 bases). This CDR3 contains 12 residues. The germline gives CDR1 SGDLS, CDR2 YYNGEE. Trimming took 8 bases from V and 5 from J, leaving 13 bases between them. The CDR3 DNA follows: TGTGCCAGTGGGGGGGACGAGACTGAAGCTTTCTTT. Translated: CASGGDETEAFF.

The chain recombines TRBV30 with TRBJ2-7; tentative D call: TRBD1 (5 bases). There are 13 residues in the CDR3. The V gene lost 2 bases and the J gene lost 5 bases, with 13 bases spanning the gap. CDR1 is GTSNPN and CDR2 is SVGIG in the germline V gene (reference sequence). CDR3: CAWSFNRFDEQYF. The CDR3 DNA sequence: TGTGCCTGGAGTTTTAACAGGTTTGACGAGCAGTACTTC. Combining the CDR3 with reference TRBV30 and TRBJ2-7 gives the whole variable domain SQTIHQWPATLVQPVGSPLSLECTVEGTSNPNLYWYRQAAGRGLQLLFYSVGIGQISSEVPQNLSASRPQDRQFILSSKKLLLSDSGFYLCAWSFNRFDEQYFGPGTRLTVT.

The sample holds a few counts of this clonotype. The rearrangement uses TRBV6-1 and TRBJ1-5; 7 nucleotides agree with TRBD1. Losses at the gene ends were 2 bases for V and 1 base for J; bases not matched to a gene: 5. This CDR3 comprises 16 residues. The germline V gene has CDR1 MNHNS and CDR2 SASEGT. The CDR3 sequence is CASSERTGRSNQPQHF. As DNA, the CDR3 is TGTGCCAGCAGTGAACGGACAGGTCGAAGCAATCAGCCCCAGCATTTT.

Only a few counts were recorded for this clonotype. The V call is TRBV5-1, the J call TRBJ2-5; D ambiguous. This CDR3 region has 15 residues. Germline V gene sequence: CDR1 SGHRS, CDR2 YFSETQ. The germline V and J ends were trimmed by 3 bases and 1 base, with 13 bases remaining between them. CDR3 DNA sequence: TGCGCCAGCAGCTCGAGAGACGGAATCCAAGAGACCCAGTACTTC. Translated, it gives CASSSRDGIQETQYF.

This clonotype was seen a handful of times. The rearrangement uses TRBV4-3 and TRBJ2-3; 14 bases agree with TRBD2. V shed 1 base, J shed 4 bases, and the junction held 13 bases outside the gene matches. CDR1 and CDR2 from the germline V gene are LGHNA and YSLEER. This CDR3 spans 20 amino acids. CDR3 sequence (DNA): TGCGCCAGCAGCCAAGCGCGGACTAGCGGGGGGTCCACCTCCGCAGATACGCAGTATTTT. Translation gives CASSQARTSGGSTSADTQYF.

This chain links TRBV19 with TRBJ2-1; TRBD2 agrees at 12 bases. V shed 0 bases, J shed 9 bases, and the junction held 12 bases outside the gene matches. This CDR3 is 18 amino acids long. Germline V lookup: CDR1 LNHDA, CDR2 SQIVND (reference sequence). CDR3 sequence: CASSIDGFRGLAGTEQFF. CDR3 sequence (DNA): TGTGCCAGTAGTATAGATGGATTTCGCGGACTAGCGGGGACTGAGCAGTTCTTC.

The chain is built from TRBV6-1 and TRBJ2-7; perhaps TRBD1 as D (7 bases). The CDR3 is 14 amino acids. The germline V and J ends were trimmed by 4 bases and 5 bases, with 15 bases remaining between them. Germline V gene sequence: CDR1 MNHNS, CDR2 SASEGT. CDR3 loop: CASSVEGAYDEQYV. The DNA for the CDR3 is TGTGCCAGCAGTGTGGAGGGGGCGTATGACGAGCAGTACGTC.

The chain employs TRBV7-2 and TRBJ2-5; D remains ambiguous. Germline V gene data show CDR1 as SGHTA and CDR2 as FQGNSA. V gave up 3 bases and J gave up 3 bases, with 8 bases separating them. The CDR3 spans 13 residues. In DNA, the CDR3 is TGTGCCAGCAGCTTTGGCAGCGAAGAGACCCAGTACTTC. Its translation is CASSFGSEETQYF.

This clonotype occurred many times. The gene calls are TRBV6-2 or TRBV6-3 and TRBJ1-2, with TRBD1 identical over 7 bases. Germline values: CDR1 MNHEY, CDR2 SVGEGT. This CDR3 comprises 16 residues. The V gene end was trimmed by 6 bases and the J gene end by 2 bases; junction bases not matched to a gene: 12. DNA of the CDR3: TGTGCCAGCAGATACGCTGGACAGGCGGAAAACTATGGCTACACCTTC. Translation gives CASRYAGQAENYGYTF.

The CDR3 nucleotides read TGTGCCAGCAGTACCCCCACACTTAGGGACAAGACCTCCACCACTAATGAAAAACTGTTTTTT. Its translation is CASSTPTLRDKTSTTNEKLFF. The J gene is TRBJ1-4, the V gene TRBV28, with D possibly matching TRBD1 (6 bases). CDR3 length equals 21 residues. V shed 5 bases and J shed 2 bases, with 30 bases lying between them. The V gene's germline CDR1 is MDHEN and CDR2 SYDVKM.

In this sample, this clonotype turned up many times. This sequence joins TRBV20-1 and TRBJ1-5; no firm D call. Between the trimmed V and J ends, which lost 5 bases and 1 base, there was a span of 6 bases. This CDR3 has 12 residues. Germline loops: CDR1 DFQATT, CDR2 SNEGSKA (reference sequence). The CDR3 spells CSAEGSNQPQHF. The CDR3 DNA reads TGCAGTGCTGAGGGCAGCAATCAGCCCCAGCATTTT.

This clonotype came up many times. The chain carries TRBV11-1 and TRBJ2-5; D ambiguous. V was shortened by 5 bases and J by 6 bases, with 16 bases between the two germline ends. The germline V gene has CDR1 SGHAT and CDR2 FQDESV (reference sequence). The CDR3 contains 14 residues. The CDR3 protein is CASSPPLDRQTQYF. The CDR3 coding sequence is TGTGCCAGCAGCCCACCTTTGGATCGGCAGACCCAGTACTTC.

The chain carries TRBV19 and TRBJ2-5; 8 bases match TRBD1. Germline CDR1 LNHDA, CDR2 SQIVND (reference sequence). The V and J ends lost 4 bases and 2 bases, in that order; junction bases with no gene match: 9. The CDR3 sequence is 16 residues long. The CDR3 loop reads CASSRYGQGNQETQYF. DNA of the CDR3: TGTGCCAGTAGTAGATACGGACAGGGCAATCAAGAGACCCAGTACTTC.

This clonotype turned up a few times. This rearrangement joins TRBV7-2 to TRBJ2-1, with TRBD2 matching 9 bases. Germline-derived CDR1 and CDR2 are SGHTA and FQGNSA. Trimming at V came to 2 bases and at J to 6 bases, leaving 11 bases not matched to a gene. The CDR3 runs 17 residues. This CDR3 reads CASSLPPLAGPSNEQFF. Written as DNA, the CDR3 is TGTGCCAGCAGCTTACCCCCTCTAGCGGGGCCATCCAATGAGCAGTTCTTC.

This clonotype was counted at least ten times. J is TRBJ2-3 and V is TRBV12-3 or TRBV12-4, with D perhaps assigned TRBD1 or TRBD2 (5 bases each). Between the trimmed V and J ends, which lost 4 bases and 6 bases, there was a span of 14 bases. CDR3 size: 14 residues. CDR3 DNA: TGTGCCAGCAGTTGGGGCAGGGTAGCGGATACGCAGTATTTT. Its protein product is CASSWGRVADTQYF.

This clonotype came up once. The rearrangement uses TRBV19 and TRBJ2-3, with D unclear. The CDR3 totals 10 residues. The germline gives CDR1 LNHDA, CDR2 SQIVND (reference sequence). V was clipped by 7 bases and J by 9 bases, with 8 bases between them. The CDR3 DNA reads as TGTGCCAGTAAACCCAGCACGCAGTATTTT. Amino acids: CASKPSTQYF.

This clonotype occurred a few times. The chain employs TRBV27 and TRBJ2-1; 7 bases are shared with TRBD2. The trim removed 2 bases at V and 4 bases at J, leaving 11 bases unmatched. The germline V gene encodes CDR1 MNHEY and CDR2 SMNVEV (reference sequence). This CDR3 region has 17 residues. This CDR3 is CASSLPPHGGGYNEQFF. The DNA for the CDR3 is TGTGCCAGCAGTTTACCCCCCCACGGCGGGGGTTACAATGAGCAGTTCTTC.

The chain has TRBV6-5 and TRBJ2-3; 7 nucleotides line up with TRBD1. V was pared by 5 bases and J by 1 base, with 9 bases of the junction left unmatched. Germline V gives CDR1 MNHEY, CDR2 SVGAGI. The length of the CDR3 is 16 residues. The CDR3 DNA reads as TGTGCCAGCAGTACCGGGACAGACTACGGCACAGATACGCAGTATTTT. This gives the protein CASSTGTDYGTDTQYF.

This clonotype was seen more than once but under ten times. V is TRBV5-1 and J is TRBJ2-3, with TRBD2 identical over 9 bases. The CDR3 runs to 17 residues. Losses at the gene ends were 4 bases for V and 3 bases for J; bases not matched to a gene: 12. Per the germline V gene, CDR1 is SGHRS and CDR2 is YFSETQ. CDR3 sequence reads: CASSPSGSSGGTDTQYF. The CDR3 DNA is TGCGCCAGCAGCCCCTCGGGGTCCAGCGGGGGGACAGATACGCAGTATTTT.

The V gene is TRBV4-3, the J gene TRBJ1-2; TRBD1 agrees at 7 bases. From germline, CDR1 is LGHNA and CDR2 YSLEER. With V trimmed by 2 bases and J by 2 bases, 5 bases remained unmatched. The CDR3 totals 15 residues. For the CDR3, the DNA is TGCGCCAGCAGCCAACATACGACAGGGAACTATGGCTACACCTTC. The encoded protein is CASSQHTTGNYGYTF.

J is TRBJ2-1 and V is TRBV12-3 or TRBV12-4; 8 bases line up with TRBD1. The V gene end was trimmed by 8 bases and the J gene end by 7 bases; junction bases not matched to a gene: 4. The CDR3 is made up of 12 amino acids. The CDR3, as DNA: TGTGCCAGCCAGGGGGCGTTTAATGAGCAGTTCTTC. Its translation is CASQGAFNEQFF.

This clonotype turned up a few times. The V and J genes are TRBV30 and TRBJ2-3; D is unresolved. CDR1 is GTSNPN, CDR2 SVGIG, per germline (reference sequence). Trimming took off 3 bases at V and 5 bases at J, with 12 bases between the two ends. This CDR3 is 13 amino acids long. CDR3 nucleotide sequence: TGTGCCTGGAGCCCCCAATCTGAAGATACGCAGTATTTT. Its translation is CAWSPQSEDTQYF.

The V gene is TRBV20-1, the J gene TRBJ2-3; no clear D gene. CDR1 and CDR2 from the germline V gene are DFQATT and SNEGSKA (reference sequence). CDR3 length: 12 amino acids. V was cut by 6 bases and J by 0 bases, with 7 bases left in between. The CDR3 DNA reads as TGCAGTGCCAGTAGAAGCACAGATACGCAGTATTTT. It codes for CSASRSTDTQYF.

This clonotype turned up a few times. V usage is TRBV5-1 and J usage is TRBJ2-1; D possibly uses TRBD1 or TRBD2 (6 bases each). Germline CDR1 SGHRS, CDR2 YFSETQ. Trimming took off 2 bases at V and 0 bases at J, with 12 bases between the two ends. The CDR3 sequence is 16 residues long. CDR3 DNA sequence: TGCGCCAGCAGCTTTGGGGGGCGCTACTCCTACAATGAGCAGTTCTTC. Translated, it gives CASSFGGRYSYNEQFF. The full variable domain, rest sourced from reference TRBV5-1 and TRBJ2-1, is KAGVTQTPRYLIKTRGQQVTLSCSPISGHRSVSWYQQTPGQGLQFLFEYFSETQRNKGNFPGRFSGRQFSNSRSEMNVSTLELGDSALYLCASSFGGRYSYNEQFFGPGTRLTVL.

At least ten counts were recorded for this clonotype. This sequence joins TRBV4-3 and TRBJ2-2; a weak D match, TRBD2 (5 bases). V lost 0 bases and J lost 6, with 5 bases in between. There are 13 residues in the CDR3. Germline loops: CDR1 LGHNA, CDR2 YSLEER. The CDR3 DNA is TGCGCCAGCAGCCAAGAACTAGCCGGGGAGCTGTTTTTT. The encoded protein is CASSQELAGELFF.